A single sample is the source of the 11 T cell receptor beta chains below, sequenced in a study of cytomegalovirus exposure and HLA in healthy donors. Use of 60 Vbeta and 13 Jbeta primers characterized the PCR. TCRdb's table, derived via immunoSEQ multiplex PCR, lists solely in-frame clones and lacks some. The sample has under 200,000 clones; 65% to 80% are singletons. Sequencing used PBMCs. The receptors were sampled from a woman in her 40s in good health and CMV-seronegative.

The chain employs TRBV4-3 and TRBJ2-1, with TRBD2 matching 8 bases. The CDR3 runs to 15 residues. Per the germline V gene, CDR1 is LGHNA and CDR2 is YSLEER. V shed 4 bases, J shed 3 bases, and the junction held 5 bases outside the gene matches. CDR3 in amino acids: CASSPTSGDYNEQFF. DNA of the CDR3: TGCGCCAGCAGCCCCACTAGCGGAGACTACAATGAGCAGTTCTTC.

This chain links TRBV19 with TRBJ1-2, with 8 nucleotides matching TRBD1. The V gene end was trimmed by 8 bases and the J gene end by 4 bases; junction bases not matched to a gene: 18. The CDR3 has 17 residues. The V gene's germline CDR1 is LNHDA and CDR2 SQIVND (reference sequence). CDR3 nucleotides: TGTGCCAGTCAAGAAGAAAGGGCAGGGGGCTTGGGCTATGGCTACACCTTC. Its protein is CASQEERAGGLGYGYTF.

The chain has TRBV5-1 and TRBJ2-3, with D maybe TRBD1 (5 bases). The CDR3 consists of 15 residues. CDR1 and CDR2 from the germline V gene are SGHRS and YFSETQ. The V and J ends lost 1 base and 2 bases respectively, with 11 bases between them. This CDR3 is CASSLPRAHTDTQYF. CDR3 bases: TGCGCCAGCAGCTTGCCCAGGGCCCACACAGATACGCAGTATTTT.

The rearrangement uses TRBV5-3 and TRBJ1-3; maybe TRBD1 (5 bases). TRBV5-3 is an ORF for which the function is uncertain. Trimming pared 0 bases from V and 2 bases from J, leaving 15 bases between. This CDR3 has 17 residues. For the CDR3, the DNA is TGTGCCAGAAGCTTGGGTCAGATGGGGGAGGCTGGAAACACCATATATTTT. This gives the protein CARSLGQMGEAGNTIYF.

The chain recombines TRBV5-6 with TRBJ2-1; TRBD2 is a possible D gene (6 bases). The CDR3 spans 14 residues. The V gene's germline CDR1 is SGHDT and CDR2 YYEEEE. V gave up 1 base and J gave up 6 bases, with 11 bases separating them. The CDR3 DNA reads as TGTGCCAGCAGCTTGCCAGGACTAATCAATGAGCAGTTCTTC. Translation: CASSLPGLINEQFF.

A single count supports this clone. The CDR3 is CAISEGQQSSYEQYF. CDR3 DNA sequence: TGTGCCATCAGTGAGGGACAGCAAAGCTCCTACGAGCAGTACTTC. The chain carries TRBV10-3 and TRBJ2-7; D perhaps matches TRBD1 (6 bases). Germline CDR1 is ENHRY and CDR2 is SYGVKD. With 2 bases removed from V and 0 bases from J, the gap between germline ends came to 11 bases. CDR3 length: 15 residues.

Note on this clone: The same CDR3 can be traced to other DNA sequences in this sample. J is TRBJ2-7 and V is TRBV28; D is uncertain. The CDR3 is 13 amino acids. The V end was cut by 4 bases, the J end by 7 bases, with 14 bases between. CDR1 MDHEN and CDR2 SYDVKM come from the germline V gene. The CDR3 loop is CASSSPSEFEQYF. DNA of the CDR3: TGTGCCAGCAGTTCCCCCTCCGAGTTTGAGCAGTACTTC.

The rearrangement uses TRBV5-4 and TRBJ2-3; TRBD2 matches at 14 bases. Germline-derived CDR1 and CDR2 are SGHNT and YYREEE (reference sequence). This CDR3 has 18 residues. V trimming: 3 bases; J trimming: 1 base; junction bases outside the gene matches: 7. The CDR3 reads CASSSRLAGGLGTDTQYF. CDR3 in DNA: TGTGCCAGCAGCTCCCGACTAGCGGGAGGGCTTGGCACAGATACGCAGTATTTT.

The chain employs TRBV19 and TRBJ2-7; 9 bases are shared with TRBD1. Germline V gene lookup returns CDR1 LNHDA and CDR2 SQIVND (reference sequence). The CDR3 is 14 residues long. With V trimmed by 5 bases and J by 6 bases, 8 bases remained unmatched. This CDR3 is CASSAGQGRSEQYF. As DNA, the CDR3 is TGTGCCAGTAGTGCGGGACAGGGAAGATCCGAGCAGTACTTC.

The V gene is TRBV2, the J gene TRBJ1-2, with D perhaps matching TRBD1 (5 bases). Between the trimmed V and J ends, which lost 6 bases and 5 bases, there was a span of 19 bases. CDR1 SNHLY and CDR2 FYNNEI come from the germline V gene. The CDR3 spans 15 residues. CDR3 sequence reads: CASREILSGQYGYTF. The DNA of the CDR3 is TGTGCCAGCAGGGAAATATTGTCAGGGCAATATGGCTACACCTTC.

The genes are TRBV30 and TRBJ1-1; D is possibly TRBD1 (6 bases). The CDR3 totals 13 residues. The germline V gene has CDR1 GTSNPN and CDR2 SVGIG (reference sequence). Deletions cut 5 bases from V and 2 bases from J, with 12 bases between. The CDR3 protein is CAWGGHLNTEAFF. Written as DNA, the CDR3 is TGTGCCTGGGGGGGACACCTAAACACTGAAGCTTTCTTT.